A few counts support the clone carrying this T cell receptor (beta chain). A clone one base away is much larger, so this may be a read error. The same CDR3 arises from other DNA sequences in this sample as well. TCRdb recomputed clones from the PCR reads via MiXCR. The sample contains approximately 17,000 clones, 25% to 35% of which appear only once. Germline V lookup: CDR1 SGDLS, CDR2 YYNGEE. This CDR3 is 13 amino acids long. Between the trimmed V and J ends, which lost 4 bases and 8 bases, there was a span of 13 bases. This sample stems from a study of metastatic and nonmetastatic thyroid tumors. All patients were untreated before thyroid surgery.

Sequencing used tumor tissue. The clonotype was recovered from a female donor with papillary thyroid cancer or a benign thyroid nodule (not recorded which). Some clones in this sample may be carry-over from other donors' samples. The chain joins TRBV9 to TRBJ2-1, with D possibly being TRBD2 (5 bases). The DNA for the CDR3 is TGTGCCAGCAGCTCATTATGGGGAGATGAGCAGTTCTTC. Residues: CASSSLWGDEQFF.